This TCR beta chain was obtained from a study of blood T cells in healthy people across ages. For the second PCR, which ran for about 6 to 11 cycles, a sample-barcoded 5' primer and a J-beta primer mix were used. TCRdb fed the 5' RACE reads into MiXCR, producing one record per CDR3 protein. The sample has 600,000 to 850,000 distinct CDR3 sequences, approximately 25% seen once. Germline CDR1 reads LGHDT; CDR2 reads YNNKEL (reference sequence). CDR3 length: 14 amino acids. The same data also contributed to another study, on T cells of mothers and their children.

The chain recombines TRBV3-1 with TRBJ2-1; D not certain. TRBJ2-5 matches the DNA end more closely, so the J call is doubtful. This sequence originates from a boy aged 10-17 years in good health. Sequenced: blood. The CDR3, as DNA: TGTGCCAGCAGCCAAGATACCCGTCCAGAGACCCAGTACTTC. As protein: CASSQDTRPETQYF.